This T cell receptor beta chain was recovered during a study of blood T cell repertoires in COVID-19. Study as a whole: Sample material is recorded as cDNA or gDNA derived from T cells, B-cell-depleted T cells, or PBMCs.

Profiled with immunoSEQ multiplex PCR; TCRdb holds only in-frame clones, not every one. The sample lists approximately 200,000 clones, just under 90% occurring once. Cohort assignment relied on participant-reported clinical history. Two consecutive negative NP/OP PCR tests, clearance, or resolved symptoms defined Cohort 3 recovery. The CDR3 consists of 14 residues. V lost 1 base and J 3 bases, leaving 7 bases between the germline ends. CDR1 is SNHLY and CDR2 is FYNNEI in the germline V gene. This TCR derives from a man aged 25 to 40 who had recovered from COVID-19. The sequencing sample was made of PBMCs or T cells enriched from blood (not recorded which). V gene TRBV2 combines with J gene TRBJ1-5; D uncertain. The CDR3 DNA reads as TGTGCCAGCAGTGAAGGTCAAAACAATCAGCCCCAGCATTTT. Its translation is CASSEGQNNQPQHF.